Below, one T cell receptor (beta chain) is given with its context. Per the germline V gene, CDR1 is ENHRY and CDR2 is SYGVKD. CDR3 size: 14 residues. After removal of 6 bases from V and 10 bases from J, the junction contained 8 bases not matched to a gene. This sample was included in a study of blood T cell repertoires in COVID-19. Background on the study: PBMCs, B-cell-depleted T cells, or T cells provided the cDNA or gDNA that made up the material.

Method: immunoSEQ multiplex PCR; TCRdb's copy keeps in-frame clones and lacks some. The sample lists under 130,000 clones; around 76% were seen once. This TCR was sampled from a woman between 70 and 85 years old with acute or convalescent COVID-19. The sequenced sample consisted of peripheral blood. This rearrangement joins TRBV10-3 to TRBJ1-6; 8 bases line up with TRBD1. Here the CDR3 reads CAIRIPGQASPLHF. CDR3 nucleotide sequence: TGTGCCATCAGAATCCCGGGACAGGCATCACCCCTCCACTTT.